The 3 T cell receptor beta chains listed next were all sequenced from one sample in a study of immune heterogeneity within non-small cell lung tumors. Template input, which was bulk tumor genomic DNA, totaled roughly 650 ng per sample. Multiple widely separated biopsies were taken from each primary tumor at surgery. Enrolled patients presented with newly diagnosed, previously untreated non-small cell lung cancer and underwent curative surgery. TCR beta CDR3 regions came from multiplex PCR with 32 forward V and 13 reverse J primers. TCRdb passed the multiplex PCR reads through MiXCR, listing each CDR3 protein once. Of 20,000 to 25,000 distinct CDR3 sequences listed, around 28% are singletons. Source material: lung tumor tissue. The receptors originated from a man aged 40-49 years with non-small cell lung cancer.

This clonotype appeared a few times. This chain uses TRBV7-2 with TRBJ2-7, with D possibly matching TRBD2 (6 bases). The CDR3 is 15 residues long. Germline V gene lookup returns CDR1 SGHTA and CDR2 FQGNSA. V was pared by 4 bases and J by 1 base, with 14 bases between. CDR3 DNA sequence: TGTGCCAGCAGCTGGGGGGACTCTTTGTCCTACGAGCAGTACTTC. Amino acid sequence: CASSWGDSLSYEQYF.

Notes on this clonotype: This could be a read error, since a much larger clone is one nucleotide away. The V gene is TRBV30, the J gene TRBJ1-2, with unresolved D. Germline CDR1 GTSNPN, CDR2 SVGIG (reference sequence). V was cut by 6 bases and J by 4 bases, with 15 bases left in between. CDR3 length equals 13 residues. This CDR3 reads CACTYRVLYGYTF. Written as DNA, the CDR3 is TGTGCCTGTACTTACCGGGTCCTCTATGGCTACACCTTC.

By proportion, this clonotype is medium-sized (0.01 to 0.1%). The CDR3 DNA reads TGTGCCAGCAGCCTTTGGGGGTGGAGCAATCAGCCCCAGCATTTT. Encoded protein: CASSLWGWSNQPQHF. The rearrangement links TRBV5-6 to TRBJ1-5; the D gene is possibly TRBD1 (5 bases). From germline, CDR1 is SGHDT and CDR2 YYEEEE. The CDR3 loop spans 15 amino acids. Trimming shortened V by 4 bases and J by 1 base, and 12 bases separated the two germline ends.